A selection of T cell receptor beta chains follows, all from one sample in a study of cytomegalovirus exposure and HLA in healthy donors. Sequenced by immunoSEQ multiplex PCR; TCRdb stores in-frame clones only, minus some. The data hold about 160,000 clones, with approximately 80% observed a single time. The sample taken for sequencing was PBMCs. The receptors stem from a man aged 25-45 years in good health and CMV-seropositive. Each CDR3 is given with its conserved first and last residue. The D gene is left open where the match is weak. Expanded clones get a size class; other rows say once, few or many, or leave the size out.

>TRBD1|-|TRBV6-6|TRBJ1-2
CASRTGQGDYGYTF
TGTGCCAGCAGGACGGGACAGGGGGACTATGGCTACACCTTC
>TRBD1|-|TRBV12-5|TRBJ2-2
CASGLSPGGLTTGELFF
TGTGCTAGTGGGCTTTCCCCAGGGGGCCTTACCACCGGGGAGCTGTTTTTT
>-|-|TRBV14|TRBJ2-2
CASSQDLTSRDTGELFF
TGTGCCAGCAGCCAAGATCTCACTAGCCGGGACACCGGGGAGCTGTTTTTT
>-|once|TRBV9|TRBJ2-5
CASSAHRGGETQYF
TGTGCCAGCAGCGCCCACAGGGGAGGAGAGACCCAGTACTTC
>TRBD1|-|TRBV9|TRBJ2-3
CASSAGTGFTDTQYF
TGTGCCAGCAGCGCCGGGACAGGGTTTACAGATACGCAGTATTTT
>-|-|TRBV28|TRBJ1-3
CASSPVRGLGGNTIYF
TGTGCCAGCAGTCCAGTGCGGGGGCTGGGGGGAAACACCATATATTTT
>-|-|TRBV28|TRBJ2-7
CASSHPQGSSYEQYF
TGTGCCAGCAGTCACCCACAGGGTTCCTCCTACGAGCAGTACTTC
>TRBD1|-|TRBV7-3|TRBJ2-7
CASSTKTRDRSYEQYF
TGTGCCAGCAGCACAAAAACCCGGGACAGGTCCTACGAGCAGTACTTC
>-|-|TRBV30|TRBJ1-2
CAWSVTRGGNYGYTF
TGTGCCTGGAGTGTTACCAGGGGCGGAAACTATGGCTACACCTTC
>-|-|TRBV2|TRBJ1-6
CASSEGQAYSPLHF
TGTGCCAGCAGTGAGGGGCAGGCTTATTCACCCCTCCACTTT
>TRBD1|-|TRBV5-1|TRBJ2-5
CASSLGTGKETQYF
TGCGCCAGCAGCTTGGGGACAGGTAAAGAGACCCAGTACTTC
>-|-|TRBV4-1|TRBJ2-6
CASSHEVAAGANVLTF
TGCGCCAGCAGCCACGAAGTTGCAGCTGGGGCCAACGTCCTGACTTTC
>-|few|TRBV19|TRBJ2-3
CASSITMGLTDTQYF
TGTGCCAGTAGTATCACCATGGGGCTCACAGATACGCAGTATTTT
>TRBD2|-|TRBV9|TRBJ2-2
CASSVALRRGGAGELFF
TGTGCCAGCAGCGTAGCCCTCAGGCGGGGGGGCGCCGGGGAGCTGTTTTTT
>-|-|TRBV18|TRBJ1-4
CASSPPTSDEKLFF
TGTGCCAGCTCACCCCCCACCAGCGATGAAAAACTGTTTTTT
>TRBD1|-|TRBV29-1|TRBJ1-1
CSVGFTQGDTEAFF
TGCAGCGTTGGATTTACACAGGGGGACACTGAAGCTTTCTTT
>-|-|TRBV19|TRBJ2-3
CASSIDLWGSSTDTQYF
TGTGCCAGTAGTATAGATCTATGGGGCAGCAGCACAGATACGCAGTATTTT
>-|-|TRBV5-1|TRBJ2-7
CASSFSDSGEQYF
TGCGCCAGCAGCTTTTCGGACTCTGGGGAGCAGTACTTC
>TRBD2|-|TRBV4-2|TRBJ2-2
CASSQEDLAGGTGELFF
TGTGCCAGCAGCCAAGAGGACCTAGCGGGGGGGACCGGGGAGCTGTTTTTT
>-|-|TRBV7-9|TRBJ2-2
CASSLRGLNTGELFF
TGTGCCAGCAGCTTACGGGGACTGAACACCGGGGAGCTGTTTTTT
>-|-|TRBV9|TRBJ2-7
CASSVAVNYEQYF
TGTGCCAGCAGCGTAGCGGTGAACTACGAGCAGTACTTC
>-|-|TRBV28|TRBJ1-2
CASTATGGDGYTF
TGTGCCAGCACCGCGACTGGGGGCGATGGCTACACCTTC
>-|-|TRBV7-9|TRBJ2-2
CASSETSGELFF
TGTGCCAGCAGCGAAACGAGCGGGGAGCTGTTTTTT
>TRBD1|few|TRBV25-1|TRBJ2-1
CASSGGQGAGDEQFF
TGTGCCAGCAGTGGTGGACAGGGGGCCGGCGATGAGCAGTTCTTC
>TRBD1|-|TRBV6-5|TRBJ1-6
CASSYSRGRESPLHF
TGTGCCAGCAGTTACTCAAGGGGGCGCGAATCACCCCTCCACTTT
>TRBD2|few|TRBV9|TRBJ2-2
CASSVAGGSNTGELFF
TGTGCCAGCAGCGTAGCGGGAGGGTCTAACACCGGGGAGCTGTTTTTT
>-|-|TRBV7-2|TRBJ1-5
CASSLAPSGVQPQHF
TGTGCCAGCAGCTTAGCGCCGTCAGGGGTCCAGCCCCAGCATTTT
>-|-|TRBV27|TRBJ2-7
CASSLGGSYEQYF
TGTGCCAGCAGTTTAGGCGGGTCCTACGAGCAGTACTTC
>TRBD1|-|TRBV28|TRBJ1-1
CASKETGGNTEAFF
TGTGCCAGCAAAGAAACAGGGGGCAACACTGAAGCTTTCTTT
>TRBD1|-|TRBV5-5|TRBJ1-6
CASSFRTGRNSPLHF
TGTGCCAGCAGCTTCCGGACAGGAAGGAATTCACCCCTCCACTTT
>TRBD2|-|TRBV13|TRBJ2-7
CASSLGGGLAGPIHEQYF
TGTGCCAGCAGCTTAGGGGGGGGACTAGCGGGGCCCATTCACGAGCAGTACTTC
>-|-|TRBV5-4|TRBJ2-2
CASSLGRQLTGELFF
TGTGCCAGCAGCTTGGGCAGACAGTTGACCGGGGAGCTGTTTTTT
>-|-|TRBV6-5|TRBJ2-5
CASRPGGGETQYF
TGTGCCAGCAGACCCGGGGGAGGAGAGACCCAGTACTTC
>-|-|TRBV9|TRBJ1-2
CASSVEQGPGYTF
TGTGCCAGCAGCGTAGAGCAGGGTCCTGGCTACACCTTC
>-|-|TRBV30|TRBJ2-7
CAWSPPGYEQYF
TGTGCCTGGAGTCCACCAGGATACGAGCAGTACTTC
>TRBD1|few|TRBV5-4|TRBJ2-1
CASSLWGTVDNEQFF
TGTGCCAGCAGCTTGTGGGGGACAGTAGACAATGAGCAGTTCTTC
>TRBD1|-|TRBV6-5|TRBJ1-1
CASSYDRGTTEAFF
TGTGCCAGCAGTTACGACAGGGGGACCACTGAAGCTTTCTTT
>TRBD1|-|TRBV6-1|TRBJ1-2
CASSSGQGDYGYTF
TGTGCCAGCAGTTCAGGACAGGGTGACTATGGCTACACCTTC
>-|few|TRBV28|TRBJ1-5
CASKEGPEPNQPQHF
TGTGCCAGCAAGGAGGGGCCAGAGCCGAATCAGCCCCAGCATTTT
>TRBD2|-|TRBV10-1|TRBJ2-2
CASSESPGGTGELFF
TGCGCCAGCAGTGAGTCGCCGGGAGGCACCGGGGAGCTGTTTTTT
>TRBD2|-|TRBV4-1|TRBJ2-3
CASSQGGLAGGSTDTQYF
TGCGCCAGCAGCCAAGGGGGACTAGCGGGGGGGAGCACAGATACGCAGTATTTT
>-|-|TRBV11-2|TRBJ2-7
CASSLPAPRDEQYF
TGTGCCAGCAGCTTACCCGCGCCGCGGGACGAGCAGTACTTC
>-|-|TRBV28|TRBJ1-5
CASRGGSNQPQHF
TGTGCCAGCAGAGGAGGGAGCAATCAGCCCCAGCATTTT
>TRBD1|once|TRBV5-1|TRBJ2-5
CASSWGDRGLETQYF
TGCGCCAGCAGCTGGGGGGACAGGGGGCTAGAGACCCAGTACTTC
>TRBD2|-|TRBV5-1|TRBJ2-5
CTSSYRGEETQYF
TGCACCAGCAGCTACCGGGGGGAGGAGACCCAGTACTTC